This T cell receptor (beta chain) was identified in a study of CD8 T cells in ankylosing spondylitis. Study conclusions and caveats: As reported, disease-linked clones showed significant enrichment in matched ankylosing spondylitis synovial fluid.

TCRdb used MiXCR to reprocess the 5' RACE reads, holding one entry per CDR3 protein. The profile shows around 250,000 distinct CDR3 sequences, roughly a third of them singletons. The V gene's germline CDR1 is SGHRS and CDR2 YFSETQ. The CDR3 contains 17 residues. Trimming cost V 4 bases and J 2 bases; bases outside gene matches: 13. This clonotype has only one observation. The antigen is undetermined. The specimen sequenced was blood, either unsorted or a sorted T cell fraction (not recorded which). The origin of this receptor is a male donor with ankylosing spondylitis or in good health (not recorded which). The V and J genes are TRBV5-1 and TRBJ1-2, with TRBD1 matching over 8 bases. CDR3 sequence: CASSLTGTGGTNYGYTF. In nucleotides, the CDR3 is TGCGCCAGCAGCCTAACCGGGACAGGAGGAACAAACTATGGCTACACCTTC.